A selection of T cell receptor beta chains follows, all from one sample in a study of cytotoxic CD8 clonotypes in ibrutinib-treated CLL. Clones were read by immunoSEQ multiplex PCR, and TCRdb kept only the in-frame ones, dropping some. The profile shows roughly 150,000 clones, more than 75% of them singletons. Sequenced material: PBMCs, taken after 24 months of ibrutinib treatment. The receptors were gathered from a human donor with chronic lymphocytic leukemia. Both conserved end residues are part of each CDR3. Fields, in order: J gene, clone size, D gene, V gene, CDR3 DNA, CDR3 protein. The D gene is left open where the match is weak. Expanded clones get a size class; other rows say once, few or many, or leave the size out.

>TRBJ1-2|-|-|TRBV5-1
TGCGCCAGCAGCTTGGACCCTCGGGAGGGCGGTGGCTACACCTTC
CASSLDPREGGGYTF
>TRBJ1-1|-|-|TRBV6-4
TGTGCCAGCAGCTCCGATCGGAACACTGAAGCTTTCTTT
CASSSDRNTEAFF
>TRBJ2-7|-|TRBD2|TRBV29-1
TGCAGCGTTGCCTTAGCGGGAGGCGAGCAGTACTTC
CSVALAGGEQYF
>TRBJ2-2|-|TRBD1|TRBV29-1
TGCAGCGCGAACACAGGGGCGGGTGGGGAGCTGTTTTTT
CSANTGAGGELFF
>TRBJ1-1|-|TRBD1|TRBV5-8
TGTGCCAGCAGCTGGGGACAGGGTAGTGAAGCTTTCTTT
CASSWGQGSEAFF
>TRBJ2-1|-|-|TRBV7-3
TGTGCCAGCAGCTTAGGGTCAGACAATGAGCAGTTCTTC
CASSLGSDNEQFF
>TRBJ2-7|-|-|TRBV6-4
TGTGCCAGCAGTGACGAGGCTCAGGGCGAGCAGTACTTC
CASSDEAQGEQYF
>TRBJ2-7|-|-|TRBV6-5
TGTGCCAGCAGTTACTCGACGGTCAGACCCTACGAGCAGTACTTC
CASSYSTVRPYEQYF
>TRBJ2-2|-|-|TRBV9
TGTGCCAGCAGCGTACTCTGGGCTGGTACCGGGGAGCTGTTTTTT
CASSVLWAGTGELFF
>TRBJ1-1|-|-|TRBV5-1
TGCGCCAGCCGGAGCGTTAGTAACACTGAAGCTTTCTTT
CASRSVSNTEAFF
>TRBJ2-6|-|-|TRBV19
TGTGCCAGTAGGGTATTGGGTGGGGCCAACGTCCTGACTTTC
CASRVLGGANVLTF
>TRBJ2-2|-|-|TRBV28
TGTGCCAGCACCGCTCCTACGGGGACCGGGGAGCTGTTTTTT
CASTAPTGTGELFF
>TRBJ1-3|-|-|TRBV19
TGTGCCAGTAGTCTTGGCGGCTCTGGAAACACCATATATTTT
CASSLGGSGNTIYF
>TRBJ1-2|-|-|TRBV18
TGTGCCAGCTCACCACCCGAGGGCAGTCAAAACTATGGCTACACCTTC
CASSPPEGSQNYGYTF
>TRBJ2-2|-|-|TRBV30
TGTGCCTGGAGTGCCGTTAAAGCCGGCGGGGAGCTGTTTTTT
CAWSAVKAGGELFF
>TRBJ1-2|-|-|TRBV4-3
TGCGCCAGCAGCCAAGATGGCGGCAGCCCTTTGGGGGGCTACACCTTC
CASSQDGGSPLGGYTF
>TRBJ2-1|few|TRBD2|TRBV7-3
TGTGCCAGCAGCCCGGGACTAGCGGGAGGAGGGGAGCAGTTCTTC
CASSPGLAGGGEQFF
>TRBJ1-1|few|-|TRBV10-3
TGTGCCATCAGGGGGTCATTGGCCACTGAAGCTTTCTTT
CAIRGSLATEAFF
>TRBJ1-4|once|-|TRBV13
TGTGCCAGCGGGGTACTCGGAAGTCCCAATGAAAAACTGTTTTTT
CASGVLGSPNEKLFF
>TRBJ1-3|few|TRBD1|TRBV14
TGTGCCAGCAGCCTCCGGTTCGGACAGGGGGCGAATGGCATATATTTT
CASSLRFGQGANGIYF
>TRBJ1-2|-|-|TRBV18
TGTGCCAGCTCACCTACATTCGAGACTTGGGGCTACACCTTC
CASSPTFETWGYTF
>TRBJ2-1|-|TRBD1|TRBV11-2
TGTGCCAGCAGCTTGGGACAGGGGTCCTACAATGAGCAGTTCTTC
CASSLGQGSYNEQFF
>TRBJ1-5|-|TRBD1|TRBV6-7
TGTGCCAGCACCGGACAGGGATATAGCAATCAGCCCCAGCATTTT
CASTGQGYSNQPQHF
>TRBJ1-5|-|TRBD1|TRBV7-2
TGTGCCAGCAGCTTAGTTGGGGGACAGGGAGGCAATCAGCCCCAGCATTTT
CASSLVGGQGGNQPQHF
>TRBJ2-1|once|-|TRBV21-1
TGTGCCAGCAGCACTCCGGGACAGGCCTGGAATGAGCAGTTCTTC
CASSTPGQAWNEQFF
>TRBJ2-7|-|-|TRBV7-2
TGTGCCAGCAGCCGTGACAGGCACCCCACCTACGAGCAGTACTTC
CASSRDRHPTYEQYF
>TRBJ2-3|-|-|TRBV6-1
TGTGCCAGCAGTGGAACCCCGGGTAGCGGAAGAGATACGCAGTATTTT
CASSGTPGSGRDTQYF
>TRBJ1-2|-|-|TRBV7-2
TGTGCCAGCAGCCCGACCCCAGGGTCCTATGGCTACACCTTC
CASSPTPGSYGYTF
>TRBJ1-5|-|TRBD1|TRBV6-5
TGTGCCAGCAGTTCAGAACAGGGGGTGGGCAATCAGCCCCAGCATTTT
CASSSEQGVGNQPQHF
>TRBJ2-7|once|TRBD2|TRBV18
TGTGCCAGCTCACCCATGTCGGGAGGTACCCACCGGCACGAGCAGTACTTC
CASSPMSGGTHRHEQYF
>TRBJ1-1|-|TRBD1|TRBV29-1
TGCAGCGTACAGGGGGCAGGGTTCACTGAAGCTTTCTTT
CSVQGAGFTEAFF
>TRBJ1-2|once|-|TRBV7-8
TGTGCCAGCAGCCCGGCGGAGGGGTATGGCTACACCTTC
CASSPAEGYGYTF
>TRBJ2-2|-|-|TRBV9
TGTGCCAGCAGCGTAGAAGGGGCCGGGGAGCTGTTTTTT
CASSVEGAGELFF
>TRBJ2-5|-|-|TRBV7-2
TGTGCCAGCAGCTTTATGAGCGGACAAGAGACCCAGTACTTC
CASSFMSGQETQYF
>TRBJ2-1|-|TRBD1|TRBV4-2
TGTGCCAGCAGCCTCGGGACAGGGACCCATGAGCAGTTCTTC
CASSLGTGTHEQFF
>TRBJ1-5|few|-|TRBV6-5
TGTGCCAGCAGTTCCACCTACGATCAGCCCCAGCATTTT
CASSSTYDQPQHF
>TRBJ2-1|-|-|TRBV7-3
TGTGCCAGCAGCCCCCCGGGTCGCTCCTACAATGAGCAGTTCTTC
CASSPPGRSYNEQFF
>TRBJ1-4|-|-|TRBV15
TGTGCCACCAGCCCCGGGGGGAGGGTTGGATCTAATGAAAAACTGTTTTTT
CATSPGGRVGSNEKLFF
>TRBJ1-1|-|-|TRBV2
TGTGCCAGCACGTTCGGGGGGCTGCGGTACACTGAAGCTTTCTTT
CASTFGGLRYTEAFF
>TRBJ2-3|-|-|TRBV7-2
TGTGCCAGCAGCCCCCAAGGACGGACAGATACGCAGTATTTT
CASSPQGRTDTQYF
>TRBJ1-5|-|-|TRBV13
TGTGCCAGCAGCCTAGGGGCGAGCCGCAATCAGCCCCAGCATTTT
CASSLGASRNQPQHF
>TRBJ2-3|-|TRBD2|TRBV6-4
TGTGCCAGCAGTGCGACTAGCGGGAGTGTGAATACGCAGTATTTT
CASSATSGSVNTQYF
>TRBJ1-1|-|-|TRBV10-3
TGTGCCATCCGAGGGGACCCGGGGCCGTACCCTAACACTGAAGCTTTCTTT
CAIRGDPGPYPNTEAFF
>TRBJ2-5|-|TRBD2|TRBV10-3
TGTGCCACCACCCCTAGCGGCCAAGAGACCCAGTACTTC
CATTPSGQETQYF
>TRBJ1-1|-|-|TRBV7-3
TGTGCCAGCAGCTTACGGTCAGGGACTATGAACACTGAAGCTTTCTTT
CASSLRSGTMNTEAFF
>TRBJ1-2|-|TRBD1|TRBV6-5
TGTGCCAGCTCGGGACAGGGGGGCTATGGCTACACCTTC
CASSGQGGYGYTF
>TRBJ1-2|once|-|TRBV28
TGTGCCAGCGGAGGGGCGTCCTATGGCTACACCTTC
CASGGASYGYTF
>TRBJ2-3|-|TRBD2|TRBV10-2
TGCGCCAGCGGGGCAATGCCCGGGACTAGCGGGACCAGCACAGATACGCAGTATTTT
CASGAMPGTSGTSTDTQYF
>TRBJ2-7|-|TRBD2|TRBV7-2
TGTGCCGCCCGGACGGGAGGTCGGGGTTTCCCGCAGTACTTC
CAARTGGRGFPQYF
>TRBJ1-3|-|-|TRBV28
TGTGCCAGCAGTTTATGGCAGACTGGAAACACCATATATTTT
CASSLWQTGNTIYF
>TRBJ2-7|once|-|TRBV18
TGTGCCAGCTCGGTGGCCCCCCTCGCCTACGAGCAGTACTTC
CASSVAPLAYEQYF
>TRBJ2-7|-|TRBD1|TRBV6-9
TGTGCCAGCAGGCGACCCGGGACAGGGTTGGACGAGCAGTACTTC
CASRRPGTGLDEQYF
>TRBJ1-1|once|-|TRBV19
TGTGCCAGTAGTATAGATTCAAAGACCACTGAAGCTTTCTTT
CASSIDSKTTEAFF
>TRBJ1-2|-|TRBD1|TRBV5-6
TGTGCCAGCAGCTTGGCCCGGACAGGCTGGTCCGGCTACACCTTC
CASSLARTGWSGYTF
>TRBJ2-5|-|-|TRBV20-1
TGCAGTGCACAGCACCAAGAGACCCAGTACTTC
CSAQHQETQYF
>TRBJ2-7|-|-|TRBV28
TGTGCCAGCAGCCCGACTTATTCCTACGAGCAGTACTTC
CASSPTYSYEQYF
>TRBJ2-2|-|TRBD2|TRBV9
TGTGCCAGCCGGGGGGGTAACACCGGGGAGCTGTTTTTT
CASRGGNTGELFF
>TRBJ2-1|-|TRBD2|TRBV7-3
TGTGCCAGCAGCCCTCTAGCGGGAGTGGGAGGGGAGCAGTTCTTC
CASSPLAGVGGEQFF
>TRBJ2-7|once|TRBD1|TRBV7-9
TGTGCCAGCAGCTTAGCGGAGACAGGGTGGGACTACGAGCAGTACTTC
CASSLAETGWDYEQYF